This TCR beta chain came from a study of identical twins. V gave up 8 bases and J gave up 3 bases, with 14 bases separating them. The CDR3 is 13 amino acids. Donors uniformly comprised healthy Caucasians. A universal primer site was added by template switching, and unique molecular identifiers were carried by the cDNA. MiXCR, applied by TCRdb to the 5' RACE reads, yields one record per CDR3 protein. The sample shows under 900,000 distinct CDR3 sequences, 15% to 20% of them seen only once. The same sample was also studied in work on T cells expressing NK-cell markers.

The sequence came from a woman aged 18-29 years in good health. The J gene is TRBJ2-7, the V gene TRBV12-3 or TRBV12-4; D is perhaps TRBD1 (7 bases). Sequencing was done on a sample of PBMCs. CDR3 DNA sequence: TGTGCCAGCGCTCGGCAGGGGGGCTACGAGCAGTACTTC. Residues: CASARQGGYEQYF.